A selection of T cell receptor beta chains follows, all from one sample in a study of CD8 T cells in Susac syndrome. TCRdb independently ran MiXCR on the immunoSEQ multiplex PCR reads; one entry per CDR3 protein. Altogether about 2,600 distinct CDR3 sequences are present, approximately 73% being singletons, with the ten largest covering approximately 20%. The source material was CD8+ TEMRA cells from PBMCs. The receptors derive from a human donor with Susac syndrome. The CDR3 runs from the conserved cysteine through the conserved F or W. Fields, in order: D gene, V gene, clone size, J gene, CDR3 DNA, CDR3 protein. The D gene is left open where the match is weak. Only part of the rows carry a size: once, few, many, or a class if the clone is expanded.

>.|TRBV5-1|large|TRBJ1-2
TGCGCCAGCAGCCCCGGGACTCTCTATGGCTACACCTTC
CASSPGTLYGYTF
>.|TRBV28|few|TRBJ2-1
TGTGCCAGCAGTTTATTGGGGGATGAGCAGTTCTTC
CASSLLGDEQFF
>TRBD1|TRBV28|once|TRBJ2-1
TGTGCCAGCACCGTCTGGACAGGGCGCTACAATGAGCAGTTCTTC
CASTVWTGRYNEQFF
>TRBD1|TRBV3-1|.|TRBJ2-7
TGTGCCAGCAGCCAGAGGGACAGCTACGAGCAGTACTTC
CASSQRDSYEQYF
>.|TRBV20-1|once|TRBJ1-1
TGCAGTGCTAGAGAGTTGGGCAGGGTTGCTTTCTTT
CSARELGRVAFF
>.|TRBV19|.|TRBJ1-4
TGTGCCAGTAGCAGGGACTGGAGGAAGGAAAAACTGTTTTTT
CASSRDWRKEKLFF
>.|TRBV2|.|TRBJ2-1
TGTGCCAGCAGTGTTGCCAGGGAAAGGTACAATGAGCAGTTCTTC
CASSVARERYNEQFF
>.|TRBV6-1|.|TRBJ1-1
TGTGCCAGCAGTGTTGGACAGTTGGAGACTGAAGCTTTCTTT
CASSVGQLETEAFF
>TRBD2|TRBV4-1|.|TRBJ2-4
TGCGCCAGCAGCCAAGAGGAGTCGACTAGCCCTAAAAACTTTCAGTACTTC
CASSQEESTSPKNFQYF
>.|TRBV20-1|.|TRBJ2-3
TGCAGTGCTAGAGAAATAGCGGCCTGGGGCACAGATACGCAGTATTTT
CSAREIAAWGTDTQYF
>.|TRBV28|.|TRBJ2-2
TGTGCCAGCAGTTTTTACCACCCGGCCGGGGAGCTGTTTTTT
CASSFYHPAGELFF
>.|TRBV12-3/TRBV12-4|.|TRBJ2-3
TGTGCCAGCAGTTCGCCAAGGGGGGCTACAGATACGCAGTATTTT
CASSSPRGATDTQYF
>.|TRBV3-1|.|TRBJ2-1
TGTGCCAGCAGCCAATTCAGGGGAAGTTGGGGGTACAATGAGCAGTGCTTC
CASSQFRGSWGYNEQCF
>.|TRBV29-1|.|TRBJ2-7
TGCCGCGAGTCATGCGGGCACTCCTCCGAGCAGTACTTC
CRESCGHSSEQYF
>.|TRBV6-5|.|TRBJ2-6
TGTGCCAGCAGTTACTCGACGGAGGGCTCTGGGGCCAACGTCCTGACTTTC
CASSYSTEGSGANVLTF
>TRBD2|TRBV23-1|.|TRBJ2-1
TGCGCCAGCAGTCAGACTAGCGGCTCCTACAATGAGCAGTTCTTC
CASSQTSGSYNEQFF
>TRBD1|TRBV5-4|large|TRBJ2-1
TGTGCCAGCAGCTTGGAGGGACAGGGGGCGGATGAGCAGTTCTTC
CASSLEGQGADEQFF
>TRBD1|TRBV6-1|once|TRBJ1-5
TGTGCCAGCAGTGAAGCAGGGGACAGGAGTTTTTGGGGCAATCAGCCCCAGCATTTT
CASSEAGDRSFWGNQPQHF
>TRBD1|TRBV20-1|.|TRBJ1-5
TGCAGTGCCAATCGGAGGGGACAGTTAAATCAGCCCCAGCATTTT
CSANRRGQLNQPQHF
>TRBD1|TRBV28|.|TRBJ2-2
TGTGCCAGCAGTTCCTGGGGACAGGGGAACACCAAGGAGCTGTTTTTT
CASSSWGQGNTKELFF
>.|TRBV18|.|TRBJ2-2
TGTGCCAGCTCACCCAGCACTTCGAACACCGGGGAGCTGTTTTTT
CASSPSTSNTGELFF
>TRBD2|TRBV19|few|TRBJ2-5
TGTGCCAGTAGTAGCGGGAGTGAAGAGACCCAGTACTTC
CASSSGSEETQYF
>.|TRBV10-3|.|TRBJ2-7
TGTGCCATCAGTGACAGTTGGGACGAGCAGTACTTC
CAISDSWDEQYF
>.|TRBV20-1|.|TRBJ2-1
TGCAGTGCTAGTGTGACGGGGTGGACCTACAATGAGCAGTTCTTC
CSASVTGWTYNEQFF
>.|TRBV4-1|.|TRBJ2-3
TGCGCCAGCAGCCAGACGACCACAGATACGCAGTATTTT
CASSQTTTDTQYF
>.|TRBV7-9|.|TRBJ2-1
TGTGCCAGCAGTGGGGACCCCTACAATGAGCAGTTCTTC
CASSGDPYNEQFF
>.|TRBV10-3|.|TRBJ2-6
TGTGCCAGCAGTGAGCCGATGCCGTGGGCTGGGGCCAACGTCCTGACTTTC
CASSEPMPWAGANVLTF
>.|TRBV6-1|.|TRBJ2-6
TGTGCCAGCAGTGAAGTGGCAACCTCTGGGGCCAACGTCCTGACTTTC
CASSEVATSGANVLTF
>TRBD1|TRBV3-1|.|TRBJ2-5
TGTGCCAGCAGCCAAGGTTATCGGCAGGGGGCCTGGGAGACCCAGTACTTC
CASSQGYRQGAWETQYF
>.|TRBV10-3|once|TRBJ2-6
TGTGCCATCCGGGAGCCGATGCCGTGGTCTGGGGCCAACGTCCTGACTTTC
CAIREPMPWSGANVLTF
>.|TRBV27|once|TRBJ2-1
TGTGCCAGCAGGGGGGGTTTTAACAATGAGCAGTTCTTC
CASRGGFNNEQFF
>.|TRBV13|.|TRBJ2-1
TGTGCCAGCAGCCAGGGGACGTGGGCAAACCTCAATGAGCAGTTCTTC
CASSQGTWANLNEQFF
>TRBD2|TRBV20-1|.|TRBJ2-7
TGCAGTGCTAGGGGTATAGCGGGAGTGATGGACGAGCAGTACTTC
CSARGIAGVMDEQYF
>TRBD1|TRBV9|.|TRBJ1-4
TGTGCCAGCAACATCCAGGGACAGGGTAATGAAAAACTGTTTTTT
CASNIQGQGNEKLFF
>TRBD1|TRBV29-1|large|TRBJ2-1
TGCAGCGTTGCGAGGGACAGGGGTGATGAGCAGTTCTTC
CSVARDRGDEQFF
>.|TRBV6-2/TRBV6-3|.|TRBJ2-2
TGTGCCAGCAGCCCTACGCGGGATTGGGTTTTCGGGGAGCTGTTTTTT
CASSPTRDWVFGELFF
>.|TRBV11-2|few|TRBJ2-1
TGTGCCAGCAGCCCTAGTCCGGCTAGCGCCAATGAGCAGTTCTTC
CASSPSPASANEQFF
>.|TRBV3-1|.|TRBJ2-1
TGTGCCAGCAGCCTATTCAGGGGAAGTTGGGGGTACAATGAGCAGTTCTTC
CASSLFRGSWGYNEQFF
>.|TRBV5-8|.|TRBJ1-2
TGTGCCAGCAGCCATGGGGCGTGGGCGGACTATGGCTACACCTTC
CASSHGAWADYGYTF
>.|TRBV28|.|TRBJ2-5
TGTGCCAGCAGTGCTGGAGCGGACTGGGGGCGTTGGAGGGAGACCCAGTACTTC
CASSAGADWGRWRETQYF